Following are 28 T cell receptor beta chains from one sample sequenced in a study of T cell responses to AZD1222 COVID-19 vaccine. Only in-frame clones appear in the TCRdb table, and some are missing; sequencing was by immunoSEQ multiplex PCR. The sample consists of 100,000 to 150,000 clones, about 89% of them appearing once. The sequencing here drew on peripheral blood, taken on day 0 of AZD1222 vaccination. The receptor set was obtained from an adult in good health.

This chain links TRBV3-1 (or the pseudogene TRBV3-2) with TRBJ1-1; perhaps TRBD1 as D (6 bases). V was trimmed by 4 bases and J by 6 bases, leaving 15 bases between them. The CDR3 consists of 14 residues. CDR1 is LGHDT and CDR2 is YNNKEL in the germline V gene (reference sequence). This CDR3 reads CASSPGTGGPEAFF. The CDR3 bases are TGTGCCAGCAGCCCCGGCACCGGGGGGCCTGAAGCTTTCTTT.

The chain has TRBV9 and TRBJ2-1; 9 positions match TRBD1. V dropped 7 bases and J dropped 3; count of bases not matched to a gene: 2. The CDR3 totals 13 residues. From germline, CDR1 is SGDLS and CDR2 YYNGEE. The CDR3, as DNA: TGTGCCAGCGGACAGGGGAACTACAATGAGCAGTTCTTC. Translating it yields CASGQGNYNEQFF.

This clone has only a few counts. This chain connects TRBV5-1 to TRBJ1-3, with D unresolved. Germline V gene data show CDR1 as SGHRS and CDR2 as YFSETQ. The CDR3 is 14 amino acids. Trimming took off 3 bases at V and 0 bases at J, with 7 bases between the two ends. The chain's CDR3 is CASSWENSGNTIYF. The CDR3 coding sequence is TGCGCCAGCAGCTGGGAGAACTCTGGAAACACCATATATTTT. Based on the CDR3 plus reference TRBV5-1 and TRBJ1-3, the full variable domain is KAGVTQTPRYLIKTRGQQVTLSCSPISGHRSVSWYQQTPGQGLQFLFEYFSETQRNKGNFPGRFSGRQFSNSRSEMNVSTLELGDSALYLCASSWENSGNTIYFGEGSWLTVV.

The chain joins TRBV28 to TRBJ1-6, with D possibly matching TRBD1 (5 bases). Germline CDR1 is MDHEN and CDR2 is SYDVKM. The CDR3 runs to 15 residues. V lost 8 bases and J lost 7, with 18 bases in between. Written as DNA, the CDR3 is TGTGCCAGCCTCGTGTCGGGGGAATTAAATTCACCCCTCCACTTT. This codes for CASLVSGELNSPLHF.

The CDR3 protein is CASSLRPANYGYTF. CDR3 bases: TGCGCCAGCAGCTTGAGACCCGCTAACTATGGCTACACCTTC. The chain couples TRBV5-1 to TRBJ1-2, with no clear D. The CDR3 extends over 14 amino acids. Looked up from germline, CDR1 is SGHRS and CDR2 is YFSETQ. Trimming removed 1 base at V and 0 bases at J, with 7 bases between.

The chain joins TRBV15 to TRBJ1-4, with TRBD1 as a possible D gene (6 bases). Germline lookup yields CDR1 LNHNV and CDR2 YYDKDF (reference sequence). The CDR3 covers 15 residues. V lost 1 base to trimming and J lost 7 bases, with 13 bases between them. The CDR3 region is CATSRAGATSEKLFF. Here the CDR3 DNA reads TGTGCCACCAGCAGAGCGGGGGCAACGAGTGAAAAACTGTTTTTT.

This rearrangement joins TRBV5-1 to TRBJ2-7; no definite D call. The CDR3 covers 12 residues. Germline CDR1 reads SGHRS; CDR2 reads YFSETQ. Deletions cut 2 bases from V and 5 bases from J, with 8 bases between. CDR3 nucleotide sequence: TGCGCCAGCAGCTTTGACGGGCACGAGCAGTACTTC. Protein sequence: CASSFDGHEQYF. The whole variable domain, filled in from reference TRBV5-1 and TRBJ2-7, reads KAGVTQTPRYLIKTRGQQVTLSCSPISGHRSVSWYQQTPGQGLQFLFEYFSETQRNKGNFPGRFSGRQFSNSRSEMNVSTLELGDSALYLCASSFDGHEQYFGPGTRLTVT.

The J gene is TRBJ1-1, the V gene TRBV7-2, with D uncertain. Trimming took off 1 base at V and 5 bases at J, with 8 bases between the two ends. Germline loops: CDR1 SGHTA, CDR2 FQGNSA. The CDR3 is made up of 13 amino acids. The DNA for the CDR3 is TGTGCCAGCAGCTTAGAAGTATGGACTGAAGCTTTCTTT. This translates into CASSLEVWTEAFF.

The genes are TRBV19 and TRBJ2-1, with D unclear. From germline, CDR1 is LNHDA and CDR2 SQIVND (reference sequence). This CDR3 is built from 13 residues. Trimming removed 5 bases from V and 6 bases from J, with 11 bases in between. CDR3 bases: TGTGCCAGTAGTCCCGTCTTGGGCAATGAGCAGTTCTTC. It yields the protein CASSPVLGNEQFF.

This rearrangement joins TRBV2 to TRBJ1-1, with D tentatively TRBD1 (5 bases). The CDR3 is made up of 11 amino acids. The germline gives CDR1 SNHLY, CDR2 FYNNEI. Trimming shortened V by 6 bases and J by 6 bases, and 8 bases separated the two germline ends. CDR3 sequence: CASRRGAEAFF. CDR3 coding DNA: TGTGCCAGCAGGAGGGGCGCTGAAGCTTTCTTT.

The rearrangement joins TRBV13 to TRBJ1-1, with D possibly matching TRBD1 (5 bases). V shed 2 bases and J shed 4 bases, with 14 bases lying between them. Germline assignment: CDR1 PRHDT and CDR2 FYEKMQ (reference sequence). CDR3 length equals 15 residues. This CDR3 is CASSLRGTVGTEAFF. The CDR3 coding sequence is TGTGCCAGCAGCTTACGAGGGACCGTTGGCACTGAAGCTTTCTTT.

This chain links TRBV4-2 with TRBJ2-4, with D perhaps being TRBD1 or TRBD2 (5 bases each). Deletions cut 0 bases from V and 9 bases from J, with 15 bases between. Germline V CDR1 and CDR2: LGHNA, YNFKEQ. This CDR3 is 15 amino acids long. The CDR3 here is CASSQEVGPRAIQYF. DNA for the CDR3: TGTGCCAGCAGCCAAGAGGTGGGACCTAGGGCCATTCAGTACTTC.

The rearrangement joins TRBV6-2 or TRBV6-3 to TRBJ2-1, with D uncertain. CDR1 and CDR2 from the germline V gene are MNHEY and SVGEGT. The CDR3 runs to 15 residues. V lost 4 bases and J 3 bases, leaving 13 bases between the germline ends. The DNA of the CDR3 is TGTGCCAGCAGTTCGGCAGCCCAAGTCTACAATGAGCAGTTCTTC. Its translation: CASSSAAQVYNEQFF.

J is TRBJ2-7 and V is TRBV4-2; the D is unclear. The ends were cut back, 1 base at V and 3 bases at J, with 10 bases in the middle. Per germline, CDR1 LGHNA and CDR2 YNFKEQ. CDR3 length: 14 residues. The CDR3 sequence: CASSQGFGSYEQYF. The CDR3 region has the DNA TGTGCCAGCAGCCAAGGGTTCGGCAGCTACGAGCAGTACTTC.

The chain uses TRBV7-2 and TRBJ2-1; the match to TRBD2 covers 15 bases. The J segment lost 6 bases and the V segment lost 5 bases, leaving 5 bases of the junction unmatched. CDR1 is SGHTA, CDR2 FQGNSA, per germline. The CDR3 sequence is 16 residues long. CDR3 nucleotide sequence: TGTGCCAGCAGCGGGGCGGGACTAGCGGGGGGCAATGAGCAGTTCTTC. As protein: CASSGAGLAGGNEQFF.

The rearrangement joins TRBV5-1 to TRBJ2-3, with a tentative D call TRBD1 (6 bases). The CDR3 runs 15 residues. CDR1 is SGHRS, CDR2 YFSETQ, per germline. Trimming pared 1 base from V and 5 bases from J, leaving 14 bases between. The CDR3 region is CASSLTGLGGDTQYF. In DNA, the CDR3 is TGCGCCAGCAGCTTGACGGGGTTAGGGGGAGATACGCAGTATTTT.

This chain uses TRBV10-2 with TRBJ1-6; 8 bases align to TRBD1. The CDR3 covers 13 residues. V lost 8 bases, J lost 9 bases, and 6 bases stayed unmatched. Germline V CDR1 and CDR2: WSHSY, SAAADI. The CDR3 region is CASDGTGVSPLHF. The CDR3 nucleotides read TGCGCCAGCGACGGGACAGGAGTTTCACCCCTCCACTTT.

The J gene is TRBJ2-7, the V gene TRBV7-8; D is possibly TRBD2 (6 bases). This CDR3 is 15 amino acids long. V was pared by 3 bases and J by 0 bases, with 12 bases between. Germline V lookup: CDR1 SGHVS, CDR2 FQNEAQ. CDR3 nucleotide sequence: TGTGCCAGCAGCTTGGAGGGCGGGAACTCCTACGAGCAGTACTTC. As protein: CASSLEGGNSYEQYF.

The rearrangement joins TRBV27 to TRBJ2-7; D tentatively fits TRBD1 or TRBD2 (6 bases each). Trimming took off 3 bases at V and 6 bases at J, with 12 bases between the two ends. The CDR3 sequence is 13 residues long. CDR1 MNHEY and CDR2 SMNVEV come from the germline V gene (reference sequence). CDR3 DNA: TGTGCCAGCAGTTTCAACGGGGGCCGCGAGCAGTACTTC. This sequence encodes CASSFNGGREQYF.

The chain couples TRBV28 to TRBJ2-3; possible D gene TRBD2, 5 bases. Trimming shortened V by 3 bases and J by 2 bases, and 12 bases separated the two germline ends. Germline loops: CDR1 MDHEN, CDR2 SYDVKM. CDR3 length: 15 residues. This CDR3 is CASSLKGSLTDTQYF. The CDR3 DNA follows: TGTGCCAGCAGTTTGAAAGGGAGCCTCACAGATACGCAGTATTTT.

This clone was seen a few times. This rearrangement joins TRBV27 to TRBJ2-2; TRBD2 agrees at 9 bases. The V segment lost 3 bases and the J segment 5 bases; nucleotides outside the gene matches: 4. Germline CDR1 and CDR2: MNHEY and SMNVEV (reference sequence). The CDR3 is 15 residues long. The CDR3 spells CASSLAGGQTGELFF. CDR3 sequence (DNA): TGTGCCAGCAGTTTGGCGGGAGGGCAGACCGGGGAGCTGTTTTTT.

The chain joins TRBV6-2 or TRBV6-3 to TRBJ2-3, with D possibly matching TRBD1 (6 bases). Trimming took off 2 bases at V and 0 bases at J, with 15 bases between the two ends. The CDR3 has 17 residues. Germline V lookup: CDR1 MNHEY, CDR2 SVGEGT. This CDR3 reads CASSYDGQISSTDTQYF. The CDR3 DNA follows: TGTGCCAGCAGTTACGATGGACAGATTTCTAGCACAGATACGCAGTATTTT.

This chain uses TRBV12-5 with TRBJ2-2; no definite D call. Per the germline V gene, CDR1 is LGHNT and CDR2 is FRNRAP. Trimming removed 4 bases from V and 7 bases from J, with 16 bases in between. The CDR3 sequence is 15 residues long. CDR3 protein: CASGSSPASFGELFF. The CDR3 DNA is TGTGCTAGTGGTTCCTCTCCGGCTTCATTCGGGGAGCTGTTTTTT.

The chain couples TRBV6-2 or TRBV6-3 to TRBJ2-5, with TRBD2 as a possible D gene (5 bases). Germline V gives CDR1 MNHEY, CDR2 SVGEGT. The CDR3 has 14 amino acids. The V end lost 6 bases, the J end lost 5 bases, and 16 bases lay between the germline ends. As DNA, the CDR3 is TGTGCCAGCAGCCATCCGGGATCGTGGGAGACCCAGTACTTC. Protein product: CASSHPGSWETQYF.

As for this clone: Other DNA sequences in this specimen translate into the identical CDR3. This chain links TRBV10-3 with TRBJ2-2; TRBD2 aligns across 12 bases. Looked up from germline, CDR1 is ENHRY and CDR2 is SYGVKD. The CDR3 totals 15 residues. V lost 6 bases and J lost 5; bases outside the gene matches: 4. The CDR3 DNA reads as TGTGCCATCAGGCCTAGCGGGGGGGGAACCGGGGAGCTGTTTTTT. Residues: CAIRPSGGGTGELFF.

This clone was picked up one time. V usage is TRBV2 and J usage is TRBJ1-2; weak D call: TRBD1 (5 bases). The V end lost 4 bases, the J end lost 1 base, and 19 bases lay between the germline ends. Looked up from germline, CDR1 is SNHLY and CDR2 is FYNNEI. CDR3 length: 17 amino acids. The CDR3 spells CASSGQSSLNFNYGYTF. Here the CDR3 DNA reads TGTGCCAGCAGTGGACAGAGTTCCTTAAATTTTAACTATGGCTACACCTTC.

This rearrangement joins TRBV7-9 to TRBJ2-3; D gene ambiguous. From germline, CDR1 is SEHNR and CDR2 FQNEAQ (reference sequence). The length of the CDR3 is 16 residues. The V and J ends lost 1 base and 2 bases respectively, with 13 bases between them. CDR3 loop: CASSLGPVSYTDTQYF. The CDR3 DNA sequence: TGTGCCAGCAGCTTAGGTCCCGTCAGTTACACAGATACGCAGTATTTT.

The chain has TRBV6-5 and TRBJ1-4; D is undetermined. The CDR3 is 14 amino acids. V was shortened by 6 bases and J by 0 bases, with 8 bases between the two germline ends. Looked up from germline, CDR1 is MNHEY and CDR2 is SVGAGI. CDR3 loop: CASSSGATNEKLFF. The CDR3 DNA reads as TGTGCCAGCAGCTCAGGAGCAACTAATGAAAAACTGTTTTTT.